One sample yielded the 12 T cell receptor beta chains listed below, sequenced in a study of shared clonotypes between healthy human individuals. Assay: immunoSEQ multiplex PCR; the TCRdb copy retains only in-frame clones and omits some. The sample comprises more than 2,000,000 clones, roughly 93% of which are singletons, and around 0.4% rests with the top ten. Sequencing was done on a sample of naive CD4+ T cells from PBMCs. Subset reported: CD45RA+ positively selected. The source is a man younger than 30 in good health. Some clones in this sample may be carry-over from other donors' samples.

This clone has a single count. The CDR3 loop reads CASSISSADTQYF. In DNA, the CDR3 is TGTGCCAGTAGTATATCCTCTGCGGATACGCAGTATTTT. The V and J genes are TRBV19 and TRBJ2-3; D gene ambiguous. V was pared by 2 bases and J by 6 bases, with 9 bases between. The CDR3 runs 13 residues. Germline assignment: CDR1 LNHDA and CDR2 SQIVND (reference sequence).

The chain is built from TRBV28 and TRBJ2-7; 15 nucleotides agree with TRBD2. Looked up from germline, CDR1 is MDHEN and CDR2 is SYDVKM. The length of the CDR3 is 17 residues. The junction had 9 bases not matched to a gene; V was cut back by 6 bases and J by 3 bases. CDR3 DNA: TGTGCCAGCAGCCTTCGACCGGGACTAGCGGGAGGCTACGAGCAGTACTTC. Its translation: CASSLRPGLAGGYEQYF.

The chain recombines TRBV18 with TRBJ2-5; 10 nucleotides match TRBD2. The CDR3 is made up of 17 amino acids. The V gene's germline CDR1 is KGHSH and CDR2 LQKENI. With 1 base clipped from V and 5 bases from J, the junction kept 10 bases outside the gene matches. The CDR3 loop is CASSPQSASGSGETQYF. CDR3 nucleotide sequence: TGTGCCAGCTCACCACAATCGGCTAGCGGGAGTGGTGAGACCCAGTACTTC.

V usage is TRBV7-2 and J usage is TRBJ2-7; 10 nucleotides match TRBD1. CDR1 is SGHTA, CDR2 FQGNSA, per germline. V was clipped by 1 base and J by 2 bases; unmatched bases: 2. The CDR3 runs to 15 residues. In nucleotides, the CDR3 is TGTGCCAGCAGCTTAGTGGGGACAGGGGCCTACGAGCAGTACTTC. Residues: CASSLVGTGAYEQYF.

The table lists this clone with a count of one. CDR3 amino acids: CSVETGGPGYTF. In DNA, the CDR3 is TGCAGCGTCGAGACAGGGGGACCTGGCTACACCTTC. The genes are TRBV29-1 and TRBJ1-2; 9 bases are shared with TRBD1. CDR3 length: 12 amino acids. V shed 6 bases, J shed 7 bases, and the junction held 6 bases outside the gene matches. Germline CDR1 reads SQVTM; CDR2 reads ANQGSEA.

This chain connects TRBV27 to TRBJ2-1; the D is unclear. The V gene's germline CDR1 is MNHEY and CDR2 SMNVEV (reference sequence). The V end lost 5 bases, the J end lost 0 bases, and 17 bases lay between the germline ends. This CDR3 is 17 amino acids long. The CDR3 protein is CASSPADGLLSYNEQFF. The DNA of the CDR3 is TGTGCCAGCAGTCCGGCGGATGGCCTCCTCTCCTACAATGAGCAGTTCTTC.

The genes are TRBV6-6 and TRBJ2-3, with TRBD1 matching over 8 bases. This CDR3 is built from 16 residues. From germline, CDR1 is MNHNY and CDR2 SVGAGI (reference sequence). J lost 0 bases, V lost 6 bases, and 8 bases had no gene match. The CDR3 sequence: CASSGDRRPSTDTQYF. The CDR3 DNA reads TGTGCCAGCAGCGGGGACAGGCGACCTAGCACAGATACGCAGTATTTT.

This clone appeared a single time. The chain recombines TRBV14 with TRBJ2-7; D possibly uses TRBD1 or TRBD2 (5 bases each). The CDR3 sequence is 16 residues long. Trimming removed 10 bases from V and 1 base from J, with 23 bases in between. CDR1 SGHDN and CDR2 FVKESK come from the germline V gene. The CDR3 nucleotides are TGTGCCACCCAAAGTCCGGGGCCATACTTTTCCTACGAGCAGTACTTC. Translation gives CATQSPGPYFSYEQYF. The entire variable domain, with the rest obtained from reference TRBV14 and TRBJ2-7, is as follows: EAGVTQFPSHSVIEKGQTVTLRCDPISGHDNLYWYRRVMGKEIKFLLHFVKESKQDESGMPNNRFLAERTGGTYSTLKVQPAELEDSGVYFCATQSPGPYFSYEQYFGPGTRLTVT.

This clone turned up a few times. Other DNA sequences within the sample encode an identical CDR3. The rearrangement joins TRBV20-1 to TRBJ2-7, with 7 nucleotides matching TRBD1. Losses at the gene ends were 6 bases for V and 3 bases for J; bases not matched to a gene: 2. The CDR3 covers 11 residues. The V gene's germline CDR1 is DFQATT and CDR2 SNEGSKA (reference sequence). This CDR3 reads CSAGDSYEQYF. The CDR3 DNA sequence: TGCAGTGCCGGGGACAGCTACGAGCAGTACTTC.

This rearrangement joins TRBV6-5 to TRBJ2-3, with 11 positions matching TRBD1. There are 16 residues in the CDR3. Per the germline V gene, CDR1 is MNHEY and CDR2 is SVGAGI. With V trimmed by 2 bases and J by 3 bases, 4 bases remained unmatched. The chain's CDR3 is CASSYTRDRGTDTQYF. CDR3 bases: TGTGCCAGCAGTTACACCCGGGACAGGGGGACAGATACGCAGTATTTT.

Here the CDR3 DNA reads TGTGCCAGTAGCCCGGGACTAGCGGATAGCTCCTACAATGAGCAGTTCTTC. Protein: CASSPGLADSSYNEQFF. The rearrangement uses TRBV19 and TRBJ2-1, with 11 nucleotides matching TRBD2. The CDR3 covers 17 residues. J gave up 0 bases and V 6 bases, and 7 bases lay outside the gene matches. Germline V gene sequence: CDR1 LNHDA, CDR2 SQIVND (reference sequence).

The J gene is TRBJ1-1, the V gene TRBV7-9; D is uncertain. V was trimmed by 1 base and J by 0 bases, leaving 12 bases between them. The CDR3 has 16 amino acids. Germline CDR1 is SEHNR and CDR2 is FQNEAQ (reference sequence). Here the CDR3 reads CASSLERTAVNTEAFF. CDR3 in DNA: TGTGCCAGCAGCTTAGAACGTACCGCAGTGAACACTGAAGCTTTCTTT.